A single sample gave rise to the 27 T cell receptor beta chains below, sequenced in a study of T cells in women clearing cervical HPV infection. Data came from immunoSEQ multiplex PCR; TCRdb stores just in-frame clones and leaves some out. In total, the table holds about 33,000 clones. Sequences were obtained from blood buffy coat. The receptor source for this set is a woman between 18 and 69 years old with a cervical HPV16 infection that either progressed to CIN3+ or cleared (not recorded which).

Comments on this clone: The read is 3 residues too short to cover the CDR3 end, so that end is filled in from the germline J gene. The gene calls are TRBV7-2 and TRBJ2-2; 7 bases are a match to TRBD1. Germline CDR1 and CDR2: SGHTA and FQGNSA. CDR3 length equals 15 residues. The V gene end was trimmed by 6 bases and the J gene end by 4 bases; junction bases not matched to a gene: 8. The CDR3 here is CASRSTGSGTGELFF. CDR3 DNA, as far as it was read: TGTGCCAGCAGGTCGACAGGGAGCGGCACCGGGGAG.

Remarks on this clone: The CDR3 end lies 3 residues beyond the end of the read and is filled in from the germline J gene. The chain recombines TRBV28 with TRBJ1-1; no clear D gene. V lost 6 bases and J lost 6, with 17 bases in between. This CDR3 contains 14 residues. From germline, CDR1 is MDHEN and CDR2 SYDVKM. The sequenced part of the CDR3 DNA is TGTGCCAGCAGCCCCCCCCCGGCGGAGTCTGAA. Residues: CASSPPPAESE. The complete CDR3 sequence is CASSPPPAESEAFF.

A note on this clone: The CDR3 extends 3 residues past the end of the read, so its final part is completed from the germline J gene. V gene TRBV7-8 combines with J gene TRBJ1-5; possible D gene TRBD1, 5 bases. The CDR3 has 15 amino acids. Trimming took off 2 bases at V and 7 bases at J, with 15 bases between the two ends. The germline CDR1 and CDR2 sequences are SGHVS and FQNEAQ. CDR3 DNA (partial): TGTGCCAGCAGCTTACATCAAGGGGCTTCGCAGCCC. Translating it yields CASSLHQGASQP. The whole CDR3 sequence reads CASSLHQGASQPQHF.

A remark on this clone: The read ends 3 residues shy of where the CDR3 ends; the end is completed using the germline J gene. V usage is TRBV24-1 and J usage is TRBJ2-3; 8 nucleotides line up with TRBD2. Germline CDR1 and CDR2: KGHDR and SFDVKD. There are 15 residues in the CDR3. With V trimmed by 4 bases and J by 1 base, 3 bases remained unmatched. The covered CDR3 bases are TGTGCCACCAGTGACGTAGCGGGGCGCACAGATACG. It translates to CATSDVAGRTDT. The full CDR3 sequence reads CATSDVAGRTDTQYF.

For this clone: Read sequence stops 3 residues before the CDR3 end, and the germline J gene provides the missing end. V gene TRBV9 combines with J gene TRBJ1-5, with 7 bases lining up with TRBD1. CDR3 size: 15 residues. V shed 4 bases and J 0 bases; nucleotides not matched to a gene: 4. Germline CDR1 reads SGDLS; CDR2 reads YYNGEE. The sequenced part of the CDR3 DNA is TGTGCCAGCAGCCTGACAGGGTATAGCAATCAGCCC. Its translation is CASSLTGYSNQP. The whole CDR3 reads CASSLTGYSNQPQHF.

Note on this clone: The read falls 3 residues short of the CDR3 end, and the missing part is taken from the germline J gene. The genes are TRBV5-4 and TRBJ1-2, with D uncertain. The germline gives CDR1 SGHNT, CDR2 YYREEE (reference sequence). Trimming pared 0 bases from V and 3 bases from J, leaving 9 bases between. This CDR3 is built from 14 residues. The CDR3 bases that were read are TGTGCCAGCAGCTTGGCGGGTAAGGACTATGGC. Amino acid sequence: CASSLAGKDYG. The whole CDR3 region reads CASSLAGKDYGYTF.

Notes on this clone: From the germline J gene comes the end of the CDR3, since the read stops 3 residues before it. The chain links TRBV5-4 to TRBJ2-2, with 7 bases that match TRBD1. CDR1 SGHNT and CDR2 YYREEE come from the germline V gene (reference sequence). The CDR3 is 15 amino acids. J lost 1 base, V lost 6 bases, and 6 bases had no gene match. The CDR3 bases that were read are TGTGCCAGCACTGCAGGGGGTCAGAACACCGGGGAG. It encodes CASTAGGQNTGE. The entire CDR3 protein reads CASTAGGQNTGELFF. Drawing the rest from reference TRBV5-4 and TRBJ2-2, the complete variable domain is ETGVTQSPTHLIKTRGQQVTLRCSSQSGHNTVSWYQQALGQGPQFIFQYYREEENGRGNFPPRFSGLQFPNYSSELNVNALELDDSALYLCASTAGGQNTGELFFGEGSRLTVL.

With respect to this clone: The read falls 3 residues short of the CDR3 end, and the missing part is taken from the germline J gene. This chain uses TRBV6-1 with TRBJ2-4; possible D gene TRBD1, 6 bases. The CDR3 is 15 amino acids. Germline values: CDR1 MNHNS, CDR2 SASEGT. The CDR3 DNA, read in part, is TGTGCCAGCAGTGAAGCGCCAGGGGCGCACTATGGT. Translation gives CASSEAPGAHYG. The complete CDR3 sequence is CASSEAPGAHYGQYF.

On this clone: The CDR3 end is not reached by the read, which stops 3 residues before it; the germline J gene fills it in. V and J are TRBV6-4 and TRBJ2-2, with D possibly being TRBD1 (6 bases). Deletions cut 4 bases from V and 3 bases from J, with 9 bases between. This CDR3 contains 14 residues. The V gene's germline CDR1 is MRHNA and CDR2 SNTAGT. CDR3 amino acids: CASSGGPDTGELFF. The sequenced CDR3 bases are TGTGCCAGCAGTGGGGGGCCGGACACCGGGGAG.

In terms of frequency, this clone is medium-sized. The read stops 3 residues short of the end of the CDR3; the missing end is completed from the germline J gene. The rearrangement links TRBV18 to TRBJ2-4; TRBD1 matches 7 bases. The germline gives CDR1 KGHSH, CDR2 LQKENI. The CDR3 runs 18 residues. Trimming took 2 bases from V and 1 from J; bases not matched to a gene: 11. The CDR3 DNA, read in part, is TGTGCCAGCTCACCAAGGGCCGATCAGGGGGAGGCCAAAAACATT. Translating it yields CASSPRADQGEAKNI. The whole CDR3 protein is CASSPRADQGEAKNIQYF.

The CDR3 DNA, read in part, is TGTGCCAGCAGTTCCTCGACATTGTTTCTCTCTGGAAACACC. This sequence encodes CASSSSTLFLSGNT. The full-length CDR3 reads as CASSSSTLFLSGNTIYF. The gene calls are TRBV28 and TRBJ1-3; D gene unclear. The read ends 3 residues before the CDR3 terminus; that terminus is restored from the germline J gene. Trimming took off 4 bases at V and 0 bases at J, with 16 bases between the two ends. Germline V gene lookup returns CDR1 MDHEN and CDR2 SYDVKM. The CDR3 is 17 amino acids.

For this clone: The read stops 3 residues short of the end of the CDR3; the missing end is completed from the germline J gene. The chain has TRBV20-1 and TRBJ1-5; no reliable D call. Germline CDR1 is DFQATT and CDR2 is SNEGSKA (reference sequence). The germline V and J ends were trimmed by 5 bases and 1 base, with 15 bases remaining between them. The CDR3 totals 15 residues. CDR3 bases read: TGCAGTGCTGAACTGGGCCGGTCGAGCAATCAGCCC. This encodes CSAELGRSSNQP. The whole CDR3 sequence is CSAELGRSSNQPQHF.

Here the CDR3 reads CASSLGGRDTEAFF. The part of the CDR3 DNA that was read is TGTGCCAGCAGCTTAGGCGGCAGGGACACTGAA. The chain joins TRBV13 to TRBJ1-1, with a possible D match to TRBD1 (5 bases). The CDR3 end is not reached by the read, which stops 3 residues before it; the germline J gene fills it in. Germline V gives CDR1 PRHDT, CDR2 FYEKMQ (reference sequence). The CDR3 covers 14 residues. The germline V and J ends were trimmed by 0 bases and 3 bases, with 8 bases remaining between them. Full variable domain (missing parts from reference TRBV13 and TRBJ1-1): AAGVIQSPRHLIKEKRETATLKCYPIPRHDTVYWYQQGPGQDPQFLISFYEKMQSDKGSIPDRFSAQQFSDYHSELNMSSLELGDSALYFCASSLGGRDTEAFFGQGTRLTVV.

The part of the CDR3 DNA that was read is TGTGCCAGCAGCTTGACAGGTCCCTCCTATGGT. Its translation is CASSLTGPSYG. Given in full, the CDR3 is CASSLTGPSYGQYF. The genes are TRBV7-9 and TRBJ2-4, with D possibly TRBD1 on 6 matching bases. The CDR3 extends 3 residues past the end of the read, so its final part is completed from the germline J gene. CDR1 SEHNR and CDR2 FQNEAQ come from the germline V gene (reference sequence). The CDR3 covers 14 residues.

The CDR3 is CSARKQGLDYGYTF. Incomplete CDR3 DNA: TGCAGTGCTAGGAAACAGGGGTTAGACTATGGC. The rearrangement uses TRBV20-1 and TRBJ1-2, with 7 bases that match TRBD1. The CDR3 goes on 3 residues after the read ends, and that part is filled in from the germline J gene. The junction had 7 bases not matched to a gene; V was cut back by 3 bases and J by 3 bases. This CDR3 region has 14 residues. From germline, CDR1 is DFQATT and CDR2 SNEGSKA (reference sequence).

Note on this clone: A read error may account for a junction end that differs from germline. The CDR3 end falls 3 residues outside the read, so it is completed with the germline J gene. This chain links TRBV4-2 with TRBJ1-2, with TRBD1 matching 9 bases. This CDR3 has 14 amino acids. The V gene's germline CDR1 is LGHNA and CDR2 YNFKEQ. CDR3 residues: CASSRGQGWDGYTF. The DNA read from the CDR3 is TGCGCCAGCAGCCGCGGACAGGGGTGGGATGGC.

Concerning this clone itself: The read ends 3 residues early relative to the CDR3; the germline J gene fills the gap. The V gene is TRBV5-1, the J gene TRBJ1-1; unclear D gene. Trimming removed 3 bases from V and 1 base from J, with 7 bases in between. The CDR3 has 13 amino acids. Germline V gives CDR1 SGHRS, CDR2 YFSETQ. The CDR3 here is CASSSTANTEAFF. The part of the CDR3 DNA that was read is TGCGCCAGCAGCTCCACAGCGAACACTGAA.

On this clone itself: The junction differs from germline at one of its ends, possibly a read error. Here the CDR3 reads CASSQDTGTDYGYTF. The sequenced part of the CDR3 DNA is TGCGCCAGCAGCCAAGATACAGGGACCGACTATGGC. The chain links TRBV4-2 to TRBJ1-2, with a weak D call TRBD1 (6 bases). The observed sequence ends 3 residues before the CDR3 terminus, with the missing tail filled in from the germline J gene. The CDR3 is 15 residues long. Germline CDR1 LGHNA, CDR2 YNFKEQ.

On this clone: The read terminates 3 residues ahead of where the CDR3 ends, so the germline J gene completes it. V usage is TRBV9 and J usage is TRBJ2-1; 7 bases are shared with TRBD2. The CDR3 runs to 15 residues. CDR1 is SGDLS and CDR2 is YYNGEE in the germline V gene. Trimming took 3 bases from V and 9 from J; bases not matched to a gene: 12. The CDR3 spells CASSGRGGQFSEQFF. CDR3 bases read: TGTGCCAGCAGCGGTAGGGGAGGGCAGTTTTCTGAG.

On this clone itself: The missing CDR3 end, 3 residues past where the read stops, is filled in from the germline J gene. V usage is TRBV7-3 and J usage is TRBJ2-2, with D unresolved. With 2 bases removed from V and 2 bases from J, the gap between germline ends came to 15 bases. The CDR3 is made up of 17 amino acids. Per the germline V gene, CDR1 is SGHTA and CDR2 is FQGTGA. The CDR3: CASSLGGDLVNTGELFF. CDR3 DNA, as far as it was read: TGTGCCAGCAGCTTAGGCGGTGACCTCGTCAACACCGGGGAG. The full variable domain, in which reference TRBV7-3 and TRBJ2-2 provide the parts outside the CDR3, is GAGVSQTPSNKVTEKGKYVELRCDPISGHTALYWYRQSLGQGPEFLIYFQGTGAADDSGLPNDRFFAVRPEGSVSTLKIQRTERGDSAVYLCASSLGGDLVNTGELFFGEGSRLTVL.

Partial CDR3 DNA: TGTGCCACTTATGCAGGGACTAGCGCTTTCCGTGAG. Translated: CATYAGTSAFRE. The whole CDR3 protein reads CATYAGTSAFREQFF. The V gene is TRBV2, the J gene TRBJ2-1; TRBD2 agrees at 10 bases. The observed sequence ends 3 residues before the CDR3 terminus, with the missing tail filled in from the germline J gene. This CDR3 has 15 amino acids. V trimming: 10 bases; J trimming: 9 bases; junction bases outside the gene matches: 15. CDR1 is SNHLY and CDR2 is FYNNEI in the germline V gene.

With respect to this clone: The read falls 3 residues short of the CDR3 end, and the missing part is taken from the germline J gene. This sequence joins TRBV19 and TRBJ2-3, with TRBD2 matching 12 bases. This CDR3 spans 16 amino acids. With V trimmed by 3 bases and J by 5 bases, 6 bases remained unmatched. Germline loops: CDR1 LNHDA, CDR2 SQIVND (reference sequence). The CDR3 spells CASSMTSGSRKDTQYF. The sequenced CDR3 bases are TGTGCCAGTAGTATGACTAGCGGGAGTAGGAAAGATACG.

Details on this clone: The read ends 3 residues shy of where the CDR3 ends; the end is completed using the germline J gene. The chain couples TRBV7-2 to TRBJ1-6, with D uncertain. The CDR3 spans 14 residues. Germline CDR1 SGHTA, CDR2 FQGNSA. Trimming removed 5 bases at V and 7 bases at J, with 12 bases between. The CDR3 is CASSLDGWNSPLHF. Incomplete CDR3 DNA: TGTGCCAGCAGCCTAGACGGTTGGAATTCACCC. Drawing the rest from reference TRBV7-2 and TRBJ1-6, the complete variable domain is GAGVSQSPSNKVTEKGKDVELRCDPISGHTALYWYRQSLGQGLEFLIYFQGNSAPDKSGLPSDRFSAERTGGSVSTLTIQRTQQEDSAVYLCASSLDGWNSPLHFGNGTRLTVT.

For this clone: Sequencing ends 3 residues short of the CDR3 end; the germline J gene provides the rest. The rearrangement uses TRBV29-1 and TRBJ2-5; possibly TRBD2 for D (5 bases). V lost 5 bases to trimming and J lost 5 bases, with 9 bases between them. The germline V gene has CDR1 SQVTM and CDR2 ANQGSEA. The CDR3 is made up of 11 amino acids. The CDR3 DNA, read in part, is TGCAGCGTTAACTCGGGGGAGACC. Encoded protein: CSVNSGET. From start to end, the CDR3 is CSVNSGETQYF.

Note on this clone: Coverage ceases 3 residues before the CDR3 finishes, and the germline J gene fills in the end. This chain joins TRBV6-4 and TRBJ2-1, with 12 bases that match TRBD2. V was pared by 0 bases and J by 6 bases, with 0 bases of the junction left unmatched. CDR1 MRHNA and CDR2 SNTAGT come from the germline V gene. The CDR3 is 15 amino acids. CDR3 protein: CASSDSTSGSNEQFF. CDR3 DNA, as far as it was read: TGTGCCAGCAGTGACTCGACTAGCGGGAGCAATGAG.

Notes on this clone: The CDR3 end is not reached by the read, which stops 3 residues before it; the germline J gene fills it in. This chain links TRBV20-1 with TRBJ2-4, with a tentative D call TRBD2 (5 bases). The CDR3 has 12 residues. Trimming took 3 bases from V and 8 from J, leaving 11 bases between them. Germline CDR1 is DFQATT and CDR2 is SNEGSKA (reference sequence). The CDR3 sequence is CSASSAGDIQYF. The sequenced part of the CDR3 DNA is TGCAGTGCTAGCTCGGCCGGGGACATT.

Of note for this clone: The sequence runs out 3 residues before the end of the CDR3; the remainder is reconstructed from the germline J gene. The V gene is TRBV5-4, the J gene TRBJ1-6, with TRBD1 as a possible D gene (5 bases). CDR3 length: 14 amino acids. Germline V CDR1 and CDR2: SGHNT, YYREEE (reference sequence). V was trimmed by 3 bases and J by 4 bases, leaving 8 bases between them. CDR3 loop: CASSSGGYNSPLHF. The covered CDR3 bases are TGTGCCAGCAGCTCCGGGGGGTATAATTCACCC.